One TCR beta chain is described in this entry. What it binds is not known. TCRdb reprocessed the 5' RACE reads and reports one entry per CDR3 protein, with no DNA. In total, the table holds a few hundred thousand distinct CDR3 sequences. The sample originates from a study of T cells expressing NK-cell markers. Study information: HCMV seropositivity marked seven of the eight sequenced donors; one was seronegative. Study-wide results and caveats: Of the CD8+ T cells in 5 to 7 donors, roughly 1.0-7.0% belonged to dominant NKG2C+ clonotypes.

The TCR comes from a woman in her forties or fifties in good health. What was sequenced was blood T cells: a sorted CD56 or NKG2C T cell subset, CD4+ or CD8+ T cells, or bulk PBMC T cells (not recorded which).

The CDR3 sequence is CASRTRLGSQETQYF. The chain employs TRBV7-8 and TRBJ2-5; TCRdb's D call of TRBD2 is untestable without DNA. The CDR3 is 15 residues long. Germline CDR1 and CDR2: SGHVS and FQNEAQ.